These 4 T cell receptor beta chains originate from one sample sequenced in a study of cytomegalovirus exposure and HLA in healthy donors. Produced via immunoSEQ multiplex PCR; TCRdb's table is partial and in-frame only. The sample includes 65,000 to 75,000 clones, 80% to 95% seen only once; the top ten take about 5.4%. The sample was PBMCs. These receptors were collected from a man aged 18 to 35 in good health and CMV-seropositive.

This clone occurred once. This sequence joins TRBV5-1 and TRBJ2-3; 11 bases match TRBD2. CDR1 is SGHRS, CDR2 YFSETQ, per germline. The CDR3 is made up of 16 amino acids. V was clipped by 4 bases and J by 4 bases; unmatched bases: 8. CDR3 DNA: TGCGCCAGCAGCACCGCCGTAGCGGGAGGGCCAGATACGCAGTATTTT. This encodes CASSTAVAGGPDTQYF.

The chain joins TRBV18 to TRBJ1-1; 8 bases agree with TRBD1. Germline trimming cut 4 bases from V and 0 bases from J; bases unmatched to any gene: 10. CDR3 length equals 17 residues. CDR1 and CDR2 from the germline V gene are KGHSH and LQKENI. The CDR3 is CASSRVPPGGMNTEAFF. The DNA for the CDR3 is TGTGCCAGCTCACGCGTCCCTCCAGGGGGCATGAACACTGAAGCTTTCTTT.

The chain links TRBV28 to TRBJ2-2; 10 positions agree with TRBD2. Germline trimming cut 10 bases from V and 8 bases from J; bases unmatched to any gene: 19. Germline V gene sequence: CDR1 MDHEN, CDR2 SYDVKM. CDR3 length: 17 residues. CDR3 region: CATLPQIRLAGAGELFF. CDR3 DNA: TGTGCCACCCTTCCTCAAATCCGCCTAGCGGGAGCGGGGGAGCTGTTTTTT.

The genes are TRBV2 and TRBJ2-1, with 8 positions matching TRBD2. Per the germline V gene, CDR1 is SNHLY and CDR2 is FYNNEI. Trimming removed 10 bases from V and 0 bases from J; junction bases left unmatched: 5. The CDR3 covers 14 residues. CDR3: CATSGGSSYNEQFF. In nucleotides, the CDR3 is TGTGCCACCTCGGGAGGGAGCTCCTACAATGAGCAGTTCTTC.